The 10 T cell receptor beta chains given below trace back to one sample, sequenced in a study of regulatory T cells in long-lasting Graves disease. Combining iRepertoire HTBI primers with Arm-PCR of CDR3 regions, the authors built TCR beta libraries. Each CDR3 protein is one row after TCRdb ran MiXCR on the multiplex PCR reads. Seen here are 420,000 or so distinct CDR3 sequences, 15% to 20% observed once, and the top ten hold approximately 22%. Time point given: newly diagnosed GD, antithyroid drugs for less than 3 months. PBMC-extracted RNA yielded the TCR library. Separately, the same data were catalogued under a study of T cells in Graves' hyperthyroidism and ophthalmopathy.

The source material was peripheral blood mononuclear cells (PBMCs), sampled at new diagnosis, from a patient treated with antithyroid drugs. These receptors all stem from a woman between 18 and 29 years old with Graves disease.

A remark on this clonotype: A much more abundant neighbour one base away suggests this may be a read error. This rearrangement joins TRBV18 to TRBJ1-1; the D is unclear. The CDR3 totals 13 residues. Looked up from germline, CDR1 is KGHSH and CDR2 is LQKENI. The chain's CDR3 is CAGSGETGTEAFF. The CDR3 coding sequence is TGTGCCGGCTCAGGAGAGACCGGGACTGAAGCTTTCTTT.

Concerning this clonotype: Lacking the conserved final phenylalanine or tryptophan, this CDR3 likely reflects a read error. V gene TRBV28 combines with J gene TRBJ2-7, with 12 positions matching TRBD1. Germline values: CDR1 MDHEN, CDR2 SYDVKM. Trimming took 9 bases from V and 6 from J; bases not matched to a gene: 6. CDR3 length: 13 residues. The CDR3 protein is CASGTGGQGEQYL. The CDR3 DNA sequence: TGTGCCAGTGGGACAGGGGGCCAAGGCGAGCAGTACCTC.

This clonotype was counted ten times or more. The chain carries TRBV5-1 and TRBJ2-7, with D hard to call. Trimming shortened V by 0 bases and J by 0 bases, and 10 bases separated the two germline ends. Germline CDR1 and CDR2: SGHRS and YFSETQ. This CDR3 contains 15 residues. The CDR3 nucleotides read TGCGCCAGCAGCTTGGTGGGCAGTACCTCCTACGAGCAGTACTTC. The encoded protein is CASSLVGSTSYEQYF.

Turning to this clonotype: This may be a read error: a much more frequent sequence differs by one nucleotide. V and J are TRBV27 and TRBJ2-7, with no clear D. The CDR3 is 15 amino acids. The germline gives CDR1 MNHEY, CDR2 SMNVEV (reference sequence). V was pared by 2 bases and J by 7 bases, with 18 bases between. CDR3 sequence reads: CASSLMSPVVNEQYF. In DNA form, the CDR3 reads TGTGCCAGCAGTTTAATGTCCCCAGTGGTCAATGAGCAGTACTTC.

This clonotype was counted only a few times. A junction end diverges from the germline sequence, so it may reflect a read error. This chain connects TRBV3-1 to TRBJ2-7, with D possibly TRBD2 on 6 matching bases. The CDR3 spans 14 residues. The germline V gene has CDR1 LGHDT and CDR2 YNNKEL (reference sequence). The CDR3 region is CASSHRDSSSEQYF. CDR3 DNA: TGTGCCAGCAGCCACAGGGACTCATCCTCCGAGCAGTACTTC.

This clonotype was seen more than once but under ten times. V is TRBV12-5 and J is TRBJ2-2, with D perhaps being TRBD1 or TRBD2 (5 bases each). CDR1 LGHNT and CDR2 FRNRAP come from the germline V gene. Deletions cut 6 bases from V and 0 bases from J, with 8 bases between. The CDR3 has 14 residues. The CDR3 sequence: CASGGRANTGELFF. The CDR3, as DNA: TGTGCTAGTGGGGGACGTGCGAACACCGGGGAGCTGTTTTTT.

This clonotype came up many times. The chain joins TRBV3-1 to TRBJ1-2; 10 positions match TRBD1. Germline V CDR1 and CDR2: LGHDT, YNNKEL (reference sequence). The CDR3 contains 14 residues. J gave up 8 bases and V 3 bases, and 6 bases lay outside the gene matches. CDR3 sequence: CASSQTGQGHGYTF. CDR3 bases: TGTGCCAGCAGCCAGACGGGACAGGGGCACGGCTACACCTTC.

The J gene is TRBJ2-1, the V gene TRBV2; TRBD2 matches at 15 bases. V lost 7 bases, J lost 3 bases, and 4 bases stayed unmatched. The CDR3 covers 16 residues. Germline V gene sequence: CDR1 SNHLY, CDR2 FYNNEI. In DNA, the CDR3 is TGTGCCAGCAAGTCGGGACTAGCGGGAGGCTACAATGAGCAGTTCTTC. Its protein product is CASKSGLAGGYNEQFF.

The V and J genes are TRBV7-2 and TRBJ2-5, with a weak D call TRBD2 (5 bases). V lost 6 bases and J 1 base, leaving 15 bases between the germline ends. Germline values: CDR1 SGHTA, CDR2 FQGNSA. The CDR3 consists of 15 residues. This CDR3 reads CASRSLRGFQETQYF. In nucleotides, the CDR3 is TGTGCCAGCAGGTCCCTCCGCGGGTTCCAAGAGACCCAGTACTTC. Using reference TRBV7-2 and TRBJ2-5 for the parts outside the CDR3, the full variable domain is GAGVSQSPSNKVTEKGKDVELRCDPISGHTALYWYRQSLGQGLEFLIYFQGNSAPDKSGLPSDRFSAERTGGSVSTLTIQRTQQEDSAVYLCASRSLRGFQETQYFGPGTRLLVL.

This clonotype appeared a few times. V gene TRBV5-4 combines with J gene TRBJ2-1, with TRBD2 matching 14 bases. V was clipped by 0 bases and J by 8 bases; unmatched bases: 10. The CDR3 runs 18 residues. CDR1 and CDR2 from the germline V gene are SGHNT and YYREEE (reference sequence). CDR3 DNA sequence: TGTGCCAGCAGCTTGGGCGTGGGGACTAGCGGGAGTCGGGATGAGCAGTTCTTC. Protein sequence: CASSLGVGTSGSRDEQFF.